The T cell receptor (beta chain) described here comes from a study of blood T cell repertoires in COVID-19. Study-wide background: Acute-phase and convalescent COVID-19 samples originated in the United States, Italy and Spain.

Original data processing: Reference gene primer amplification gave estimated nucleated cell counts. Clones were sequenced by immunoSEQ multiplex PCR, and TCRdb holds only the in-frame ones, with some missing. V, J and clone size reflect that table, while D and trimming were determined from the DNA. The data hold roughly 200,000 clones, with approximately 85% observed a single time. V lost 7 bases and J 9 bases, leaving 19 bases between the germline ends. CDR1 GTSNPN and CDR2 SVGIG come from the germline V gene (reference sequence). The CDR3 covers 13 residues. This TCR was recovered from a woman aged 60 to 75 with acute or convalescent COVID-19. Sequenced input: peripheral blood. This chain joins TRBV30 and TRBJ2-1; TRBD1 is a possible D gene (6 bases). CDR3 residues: CAYNPGTPREQFF. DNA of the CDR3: TGTGCCTACAACCCCGGGACACCGCGTGAGCAGTTCTTC.